This T cell receptor beta chain was captured in a study of T cells in Graves' hyperthyroidism and ophthalmopathy. For the study at large: Peripheral blood was acquired at first diagnosis, ahead of any therapy whatsoever.

Authors of the study amplified TCR beta CDR3 regions from RNA transcripts. HTBI primers were the set used in a first-round RT-PCR of the TCR CDR3. TCRdb passed the multiplex PCR reads through MiXCR, listing each CDR3 protein once. Counted here are 550,000 to 600,000 distinct CDR3 sequences, approximately 16% occurring once; the ten biggest clones make up about 18%. Graves' hyperthyroidism was deemed stable given no ophthalmopathy progression within 18 months. The study based diagnoses on clinical symptoms, serum thyroxine and TRAb, thyroid ultrasound and orbital computed tomography. It was approximately 9.4 ml of fresh peripheral blood that supplied the PBMCs. The table lists this clonotype with many counts. This clonotype was obtained from a woman aged 18-30 years with Graves' hyperthyroidism. What was sequenced was blood.

This CDR3 reads CASSQAGSNTGELFF. In DNA form, the CDR3 reads TGTGCCAGCTCACAGGCGGGATCAAACACCGGGGAGCTGTTTTTT. The chain employs TRBV18 and TRBJ2-2; perhaps TRBD2 as D (6 bases). V was shortened by 4 bases and J by 2 bases, with 11 bases between the two germline ends. CDR3 length: 15 residues. Germline-derived CDR1 and CDR2 are KGHSH and LQKENI.